The TCR beta chain described here comes from a study of cytomegalovirus exposure and HLA in healthy donors. Study information: It was reported in a later analysis that the 120 validation repertoires used the same platform as the 500 to 700 first-cohort repertoires.

Libraries were prepared by immunoSEQ multiplex PCR; TCRdb keeps only in-frame clonotypes and omits some of them. Here the sample spans 95,000 to 150,000 clones, roughly nine tenths being singletons. A note on this clone: The antigen is undetermined.

Study-level points and caveats: The study put some 160 TCR beta chains on its list as cytomegalovirus-associated. Both high specificity and high sensitivity reportedly marked the classifier's diagnosis of cytomegalovirus status.

The specimen was PBMCs. The receptor comes from a woman under 30 in good health and CMV-seronegative.

The CDR3 is CASRPQGFLYEQYF. In DNA form, the CDR3 reads TGTGCCAGCAGACCTCAGGGGTTCCTTTACGAGCAGTACTTC. V gene TRBV7-2 combines with J gene TRBJ2-7; D may be TRBD1 (6 bases). The CDR3 loop spans 14 amino acids. Germline V gene sequence: CDR1 SGHTA, CDR2 FQGNSA. The V end was cut by 6 bases, the J end by 4 bases, with 16 bases between. Together with reference TRBV7-2 and TRBJ2-7, the CDR3 gives the full variable domain: GAGVSQSPSNKVTEKGKDVELRCDPISGHTALYWYRQSLGQGLEFLIYFQGNSAPDKSGLPSDRFSAERTGGSVSTLTIQRTQQEDSAVYLCASRPQGFLYEQYFGPGTRLTVT.